Presented here are 30 T cell receptor beta chains from one specimen sequenced in a study of spatial heterogeneity in lung cancer. Time point defined: sample taken at primary tumor resection. Sequencing of whole RNA from tumor, nontumor lung or frozen PBMC involved no sorting. TCRdb itself ran the 5' RACE reads through MiXCR, one entry per CDR3 protein. The sample shows 28,000 or so distinct CDR3 sequences, 8.4% of them seen only once. The specimen was PBMCs, collected at surgery. Receptors were obtained from a female donor with early-stage non-small cell lung cancer.

This clonotype was counted ten times or more. This chain connects TRBV12-5 to TRBJ2-1; D may be TRBD1 or TRBD2 (5 bases each). The CDR3 has 15 amino acids. V was cut by 2 bases and J by 6 bases, with 14 bases left in between. Germline V CDR1 and CDR2: LGHNT, FRNRAP. CDR3 loop: CASGLYRGGANEQFF. For the CDR3, the DNA is TGTGCTAGTGGTTTGTACCGTGGGGGAGCCAATGAGCAGTTCTTC.

This clonotype has a count of ten or more. The chain recombines TRBV5-1 with TRBJ2-2, with TRBD2 identical over 12 bases. Per germline, CDR1 SGHRS and CDR2 YFSETQ. The junction had 10 bases not matched to a gene; V was cut back by 0 bases and J by 4 bases. The CDR3 loop spans 19 amino acids. CDR3 protein: CASSLARLAGGPGTGELFF. The CDR3 nucleotides read TGCGCCAGCAGCTTGGCTCGGCTAGCGGGAGGGCCGGGCACCGGGGAGCTGTTTTTT.

The table lists this clonotype with many counts. V gene TRBV12-3 or TRBV12-4 combines with J gene TRBJ2-1; 7 bases are shared with TRBD1. V shed 6 bases, J shed 6 bases, and the junction held 5 bases outside the gene matches. This CDR3 is 13 amino acids long. The CDR3 DNA reads as TGTGCCAGCAGAAAGGGACAGTTCAATGAGCAGTTCTTC. The encoded protein is CASRKGQFNEQFF.

This clonotype was observed at least ten times. The chain combines TRBV9 with TRBJ1-1, with D perhaps matching TRBD1 (5 bases). Germline CDR1 SGDLS, CDR2 YYNGEE. V lost 0 bases, J lost 5 bases, and 8 bases lay in between. This CDR3 region has 13 residues. This CDR3 is CASSVAGRTEAFF. CDR3 nucleotides: TGTGCCAGCAGCGTAGCAGGGAGGACTGAAGCTTTCTTT.

Here the CDR3 reads CASSAAGAIFNEQFF. For the CDR3, the DNA is TGTGCCAGCAGCGCAGCGGGAGCTATATTCAATGAGCAGTTCTTC. The rearrangement uses TRBV9 and TRBJ2-1; 8 nucleotides line up with TRBD2. The CDR3 totals 15 residues. J gave up 6 bases and V 3 bases, and 8 bases lay outside the gene matches. The germline V gene has CDR1 SGDLS and CDR2 YYNGEE.

This clonotype was counted at least ten times. The chain couples TRBV20-1 to TRBJ1-1, with a weak D call TRBD1 (6 bases). Germline CDR1 DFQATT, CDR2 SNEGSKA (reference sequence). Trimming removed 5 bases at V and 4 bases at J, with 17 bases between. This CDR3 has 14 residues. The CDR3 nucleotides read TGCAGTGCTCTGAGGGGGGGTCAGGGCACTGAAGCTTTCTTT. The encoded protein is CSALRGGQGTEAFF.

In its sample, this clonotype was seen many times. V and J are TRBV10-3 and TRBJ1-6; D might be TRBD1 (6 bases). The germline V and J ends were trimmed by 10 bases and 5 bases, with 15 bases remaining between them. Germline CDR1 reads ENHRY; CDR2 reads SYGVKD. The CDR3 totals 14 residues. Here the CDR3 reads CATADRTNNSPLHF. The CDR3 bases are TGTGCCACCGCCGACAGGACCAATAATTCACCCCTCCACTTT.

The rearrangement joins TRBV27 to TRBJ2-6; 12 bases are a match to TRBD1. Germline CDR1 and CDR2: MNHEY and SMNVEV (reference sequence). V lost 6 bases to trimming and J lost 2 bases; unmatched junction nucleotides: 5. The length of the CDR3 is 17 residues. The CDR3 nucleotides are TGTGCCAGCAGCCCGGGACAGGGGGCCGCTGGGGCCAACGTCCTGACTTTC. It translates to CASSPGQGAAGANVLTF.

This clonotype was counted ten times or more. The chain links TRBV20-1 to TRBJ1-3; no clear D gene. Germline lookup yields CDR1 DFQATT and CDR2 SNEGSKA (reference sequence). This CDR3 contains 15 residues. V was cut by 1 base and J by 2 bases, with 12 bases left in between. CDR3 DNA: TGCAGTGCTAGAGTGAGAGGCTTGGCTGGAAACACCATATATTTT. Translated, it gives CSARVRGLAGNTIYF.

This clonotype was found many times. The chain carries TRBV4-3 and TRBJ1-2; D uncertain. V dropped 3 bases and J dropped 4 bases, with 12 bases sitting between them. This CDR3 has 14 amino acids. CDR1 is LGHNA, CDR2 YSLEER, per germline. The CDR3 nucleotides read TGCGCCAGCAGCCAGAATACTGGATCCTATGGCTACACCTTC. The encoded protein is CASSQNTGSYGYTF.

The rearrangement joins TRBV7-3 to TRBJ2-3, with no clear D. This CDR3 is built from 14 residues. Germline V gives CDR1 SGHTA, CDR2 FQGTGA. V was cut by 3 bases and J by 2 bases, with 9 bases left in between. The CDR3 DNA reads TGTGCCAGCAGCTTCAACGGTTACACAGATACGCAGTATTTT. It is translated as CASSFNGYTDTQYF.

Note on this clonotype: Since a much larger clone is just one base distant, this may be a read error. The chain carries TRBV3-1 and TRBJ2-1; 7 bases match TRBD2. J lost 4 bases, V lost 3 bases, and 6 bases had no gene match. Germline lookup yields CDR1 LGHDT and CDR2 YNNKEL (reference sequence). CDR3 length equals 15 residues. CDR3 sequence: CASSHETSTYNEQFF. The DNA of the CDR3 is TGTGCCAGCAGCCATGAGACTAGCACGTACAATGAGCAGTTCTTC.

In this sample, this clonotype turned up many times. The CDR3 loop is CASSPLGSGLTDTQYF. CDR3 nucleotide sequence: TGTGCCAGCAGTCCCCTAGGTAGCGGTCTGACAGATACGCAGTATTTT. The chain uses TRBV6-5 and TRBJ2-3; D is perhaps TRBD2 (6 bases). The CDR3 runs 16 residues. Germline CDR1 reads MNHEY; CDR2 reads SVGAGI. V shed 5 bases and J shed 3 bases, with 18 bases lying between them.

This rearrangement joins TRBV27 to TRBJ2-3; TRBD2 might be the D (5 bases). Germline V gene data show CDR1 as MNHEY and CDR2 as SMNVEV (reference sequence). Trimming removed 6 bases from V and 2 bases from J, with 15 bases in between. This CDR3 contains 15 residues. The CDR3 coding sequence is TGTGCCAGCAGATCCCTAGGACTTCTCACAGATACGCAGTATTTT. As protein: CASRSLGLLTDTQYF.

This clonotype was picked up many times. The V gene is TRBV11-1, the J gene TRBJ2-7; 9 nucleotides agree with TRBD2. The germline gives CDR1 SGHAT, CDR2 FQDESV (reference sequence). CDR3 size: 16 residues. After removal of 0 bases from V and 4 bases from J, the junction contained 7 bases not matched to a gene. The CDR3 bases are TGTGCCAGCAGCTTAGCTGCGGGCGGGAGGGCGTACGAGCAGTACTTC. It translates to CASSLAAGGRAYEQYF.

This clonotype was seen a few times. The chain links TRBV28 to TRBJ1-1; possibly TRBD1 for D (5 bases). V was shortened by 2 bases and J by 2 bases, with 15 bases between the two germline ends. Germline CDR1 MDHEN, CDR2 SYDVKM. The CDR3 runs to 16 residues. This chain's CDR3 is CASSLVLFRGNTEAFF. In DNA form, the CDR3 reads TGTGCCAGCAGTTTAGTCCTATTTAGGGGTAACACTGAAGCTTTCTTT.

This clonotype was recorded many times. The DNA of the CDR3 is TGCAGCGCTCTGGCCAATAACTATGGCTACACCTTC. This translates into CSALANNYGYTF. The chain couples TRBV29-1 to TRBJ1-2; D remains unclear. CDR1 is SQVTM, CDR2 ANQGSEA, per germline. V was shortened by 7 bases and J by 1 base, with 10 bases between the two germline ends. This CDR3 comprises 12 residues.

Many counts were recorded for this clonotype. The CDR3 is CASSLAWRLNTEAFF. CDR3 DNA sequence: TGCGCCAGCAGCTTGGCCTGGCGGCTGAACACTGAAGCTTTCTTT. This sequence joins TRBV5-1 and TRBJ1-1; D gene uncertain. CDR1 SGHRS and CDR2 YFSETQ come from the germline V gene. Trimming took 0 bases from V and 0 from J, leaving 9 bases between them. The CDR3 runs to 15 residues.

This clonotype was recorded only once. A much more abundant neighbour one base away suggests this may be a read error. The V and J genes are TRBV5-1 and TRBJ2-2; 10 nucleotides match TRBD2. The CDR3 has 15 residues. The germline V gene encodes CDR1 SGHRS and CDR2 YFSETQ. The DNA of the CDR3 is TGCGCCAGCAGCTTGACTAGCGGGAACACCAGGGAGCTGTTTTTT. This gives the protein CASSLTSGNTRELFF.

There are many counts of this clonotype. This chain links TRBV21-1 with TRBJ2-5. TRBV21-1 is listed as a pseudogene. The length of the CDR3 is 13 residues. The CDR3, as DNA: TGTGCCAGCAGCAAAGGTGCTGGGGAGACCCAGTACTTC. Translation: CASSKGAGETQYF.

The table lists this clonotype with many counts. The chain couples TRBV7-9 to TRBJ2-5; weak D call: TRBD2 (5 bases). CDR1 and CDR2 from the germline V gene are SEHNR and FQNEAQ (reference sequence). The V gene lost 4 bases and the J gene lost 4 bases, with 10 bases spanning the gap. The CDR3 contains 13 residues. The CDR3 is CASSSGLRETQYF. In DNA form, the CDR3 reads TGTGCCAGCAGCTCTGGACTCCGAGAGACCCAGTACTTC.

This clonotype came up many times. The chain uses TRBV5-1 and TRBJ2-5; no reliable D call. V was clipped by 4 bases and J by 0 bases, with 4 bases between them. Germline V gene lookup returns CDR1 SGHRS and CDR2 YFSETQ. The CDR3 runs to 12 residues. Written as DNA, the CDR3 is TGCGCCAGCAGCCAATACCAAGAGACCCAGTACTTC. It is translated as CASSQYQETQYF.

The J gene is TRBJ1-2, the V gene TRBV28; D is unclear. The CDR3 consists of 16 residues. Trimming cost V 5 bases and J 4 bases, with 20 bases left between them. The germline V gene encodes CDR1 MDHEN and CDR2 SYDVKM. The CDR3 spells CASSTSLKQRPYGYTF. CDR3 nucleotide sequence: TGTGCCAGCAGTACCTCATTAAAACAGCGTCCCTATGGCTACACCTTC.

This clonotype was detected many times. The rearrangement joins TRBV6-1 to TRBJ2-3; no clear D gene. Germline CDR1 and CDR2: MNHNS and SASEGT. CDR3 length: 15 amino acids. V lost 0 bases and J 5 bases, leaving 12 bases between the germline ends. The CDR3 loop reads CASSEAIKGLDTQYF. CDR3 coding DNA: TGTGCCAGCAGTGAAGCGATTAAAGGGCTAGATACGCAGTATTTT.

Points on this clonotype: This sequence may be a read error, since a much larger clone differs from it by one base. The chain has TRBV7-2 and TRBJ2-6; 8 bases line up with TRBD2. Germline CDR1 SGHTA, CDR2 FQGNSA. The CDR3 is 20 amino acids. CDR3 residues: CASSSLLGIAGSSGASVLTF. The CDR3 DNA reads TGTGCCAGCAGCTCCCTCTTGGGAATAGCGGGAAGCTCTGGGGCCAGCGTCCTGACTTTC.

This clonotype was observed many times. This chain uses TRBV6-1 with TRBJ2-1; possible D gene TRBD2, 6 bases. This CDR3 contains 15 residues. The germline V gene encodes CDR1 MNHNS and CDR2 SASEGT. Trimming shortened V by 6 bases and J by 6 bases, and 18 bases separated the two germline ends. The CDR3, as DNA: TGTGCCAGCAGGGCCGGGAACGCGGGGTTCAATGAGCAGTTCTTC. Amino acids: CASRAGNAGFNEQFF.

Many counts were recorded for this clonotype. The CDR3 reads CASSPGSLGANVLTF. CDR3 in DNA: TGTGCCAGCAGCCCTGGCTCACTTGGGGCCAACGTCCTGACTTTC. The rearrangement links TRBV28 to TRBJ2-6; D call uncertain. The CDR3 has 15 residues. Per germline, CDR1 MDHEN and CDR2 SYDVKM. With 6 bases removed from V and 3 bases from J, the gap between germline ends came to 12 bases.

This clonotype was seen ten or more times. The genes are TRBV27 and TRBJ2-3; D is possibly TRBD1 (6 bases). The germline V and J ends were trimmed by 8 bases and 7 bases, with 28 bases remaining between them. Germline CDR1 and CDR2: MNHEY and SMNVEV (reference sequence). CDR3 length equals 17 residues. CDR3 in amino acids: CASRALKGERFPNTQYF. In DNA, the CDR3 is TGTGCCAGCCGCGCGTTGAAGGGGGAGCGCTTCCCAAATACGCAGTATTTT.

In this sample, this clonotype turned up many times. V and J are TRBV5-1 and TRBJ1-6, with a tentative D call TRBD1 (5 bases). Germline V gives CDR1 SGHRS, CDR2 YFSETQ. CDR3 length: 15 amino acids. V was cut by 4 bases and J by 8 bases, with 16 bases left in between. DNA for the CDR3: TGCGCCAGCAGCCTGGGGGGTTCTGGCGATTCACCCCTCCACTTT. This sequence encodes CASSLGGSGDSPLHF.

This clonotype was recorded at least ten times. This chain joins TRBV9 and TRBJ2-1; D ambiguous. V dropped 3 bases and J dropped 9 bases, with 13 bases sitting between them. This CDR3 region has 13 residues. In germline, CDR1 is SGDLS, CDR2 YYNGEE. DNA for the CDR3: TGTGCCAGCAGCGCGAACTTCAACAGTGAGCAGTTCTTC. Protein product: CASSANFNSEQFF. The whole variable domain, filled in from reference TRBV9 and TRBJ2-1, reads DSGVTQTPKHLITATGQRVTLRCSPRSGDLSVYWYQQSLDQGLQFLIQYYNGEERAKGNILERFSAQQFPDLHSELNLSSLELGDSALYFCASSANFNSEQFFGPGTRLTVL.